This TCR beta chain was recorded in a study of blood T cell repertoires in COVID-19 (dated by TCRdb to 2019 to 2021). About the full investigation: The collaborator samples originated in the United States, Italy and Spain and spanned the acute and convalescent phases of COVID-19. The prospective study material was composed of cDNA or gDNA derived from T cells, B-cell-depleted T cells, or PBMCs. Where HLA class I and class II types were available, the types were taken from metadata supplied by the sample provider, not from assay-based typing. A freely available public database, intended as a resource for researchers studying the immune response to SARS-CoV-2, is where the repertoires were released. Deeply sampled blood TCRbeta repertoires from subjects exposed to, actively infected with, or recovered from COVID-19 were included in the dataset. Samples came from the ongoing ImmuneRACE study (first 160 participants) plus 1,254 subjects from 6 global collaborators. Nearly every sample came with metadata listing a de-identified subject ID, COVID-19 status, age in years and sex.

With regard to this clone: Its antigen is unknown. No much larger clone exists at a distance of one base, and base qualities are not known.

Study-wide conclusions, independent of this receptor: The quantity of clinical and demographic metadata differed by source and by participant and was supplied without curation.

The immunoSEQ Assay, a bias-controlled multiplex PCR, was used to amplify TCRbeta CDR3 regions from genomic DNA. For the original study's pipeline: The number of nucleated cells in each sample was estimated by amplification of reference gene primers within the assay. To quantify the absolute abundance of each unique TCRbeta CDR3 rearrangement, sequence reads were collapsed and filtered. Productive Simpson clonality was computed per sample as the square root of Simpson's diversity index over productive rearrangements. TCRdb's version of the immuneACCESS table is confined to in-frame rearrangements and falls short of the full clone set. An unresolved V gene accounts for under half of the shortfall where checked; the remainder is of unknown origin. The DNA gave D and trimming, while V, J and clone size come from that table. Across this sample there are about 350,000 clones, with 86% seen only once. The ten largest clones capture roughly 7.1% of the sample.

The CDR3 contains 15 residues, cysteine and phenylalanine counted. Only the CDR3 region is kept as DNA, spanning 45 bases read in frame from base 1. V lost 7 bases and J lost 2 bases, and the count of bases not matched to a germline gene is 11. Sequences SGHNT (CDR1) and YYREEE (CDR2) are obtained from the germline V gene (reference sequence). One collaborating source in Seattle enrolled patients while the patients were actively infected and followed the patients over time throughout the course of disease. Each collaborating institution followed its own protocols to collect whole blood in K2EDTA tubes. For TCRbeta analysis, collaborators shipped samples in one of three forms: frozen whole blood, isolated PBMCs, or DNA extracted from either of those sample types.

The chain was built from TRBV5-4 and TRBJ2-5; the junction holds 7 bases that match TRBD2. The TCR comes from a woman aged 55-70 years with COVID-19, enrolled during active disease. The specimen sequenced was peripheral blood. This receptor has the CDR3 CASFYQVSGQETQYF. The DNA sequence is as follows: TGTGCCAGCTTTTATCAGGTTAGCGGGCAAGAGACCCAGTACTTC.